The text below deals with one T cell receptor beta chain. The antigen is undetermined. This sample is drawn from a study of cytomegalovirus exposure and HLA in healthy donors. PCR used 60 Vbeta primers and 13 Jbeta primers. Measured with immunoSEQ multiplex PCR; TCRdb has only the in-frame clones, and not every one. The sample records approximately 92,000 clones, 65% to 90% being singletons. The V gene's germline CDR1 is LNHDA and CDR2 SQIVND (reference sequence). The V gene lost 3 bases and the J gene lost 6 bases, with 14 bases spanning the gap. This CDR3 is 14 amino acids long. Study outcomes and limitations: 150 or so TCR beta chains were listed as cytomegalovirus-associated. HLA restriction was apparent for most CMV-associated TCR beta chains in a later analysis.

The source is a woman between 65 and 79 years old in good health and CMV-seropositive. The sample was PBMCs. The chain carries TRBV19 and TRBJ1-2; no definite D call. CDR3 in amino acids: CASSIPWQNNGYTF. As DNA, the CDR3 is TGTGCCAGTAGTATCCCGTGGCAGAACAATGGCTACACCTTC.